The 32 T cell receptor beta chains below come from one sample, sequenced in a study of radiotherapy plus CTLA-4 blockade in lung cancer. Data came from immunoSEQ multiplex PCR; TCRdb stores just in-frame clones and leaves some out. In the table there are 24,000 or so clones, 71% of which are singletons. This specimen consisted of peripheral blood, obtained from a patient treated with radiotherapy plus ipilimumab. All receptors come from a human donor with non-small cell lung cancer whose response to radiotherapy plus ipilimumab could not be evaluated.

The chain combines TRBV15 with TRBJ2-3; 10 nucleotides match TRBD2. J gave up 2 bases and V 1 base, and 3 bases lay outside the gene matches. The germline gives CDR1 LNHNV, CDR2 YYDKDF (reference sequence). This CDR3 region has 16 residues. The CDR3 reads CATSRGTSGNTDTQYF. The CDR3 DNA follows: TGTGCCACCAGCAGAGGTACTAGCGGGAACACAGATACGCAGTATTTT.

The chain recombines TRBV30 with TRBJ1-5, with D possibly TRBD1 on 5 matching bases. Deletions cut 0 bases from V and 0 bases from J, with 9 bases between. Germline V gene data show CDR1 as GTSNPN and CDR2 as SVGIG (reference sequence). The CDR3 spans 15 residues. CDR3 nucleotide sequence: TGTGCCTGGAGTGTAAGGGGATCTAGCAATCAGCCCCAGCATTTT. Amino acid sequence: CAWSVRGSSNQPQHF.

This rearrangement joins TRBV14 to TRBJ1-4; no reliable D call. The CDR3 extends over 17 amino acids. CDR1 is SGHDN, CDR2 FVKESK, per germline. V was shortened by 1 base and J by 5 bases, with 17 bases between the two germline ends. The CDR3 coding sequence is TGTGCCAGCAGCCAAGTCATTTCATCGGGTCTGAATGAAAAACTGTTTTTT. Amino acid sequence: CASSQVISSGLNEKLFF. Looking up the rest from reference TRBV14 and TRBJ1-4 gives the full variable domain: EAGVTQFPSHSVIEKGQTVTLRCDPISGHDNLYWYRRVMGKEIKFLLHFVKESKQDESGMPNNRFLAERTGGTYSTLKVQPAELEDSGVYFCASSQVISSGLNEKLFFGSGTQLSVL.

The chain carries TRBV27 and TRBJ1-1; the D gene is possibly TRBD1 (5 bases). The V and J ends lost 5 bases and 3 bases respectively, with 10 bases between them. The CDR3 sequence is 13 residues long. Per the germline V gene, CDR1 is MNHEY and CDR2 is SMNVEV (reference sequence). The CDR3 nucleotides are TGTGCCAGCAGTGTCGGGGGTTACACTGAAGCTTTCTTT. Amino acid sequence: CASSVGGYTEAFF.

This clone was found a few times. The chain is built from TRBV5-1 and TRBJ2-1, with a weak D call TRBD2 (5 bases). Germline loops: CDR1 SGHRS, CDR2 YFSETQ. The CDR3 consists of 15 residues. With 4 bases removed from V and 0 bases from J, the gap between germline ends came to 11 bases. CDR3 in amino acids: CASSRGDSSYNEQFF. CDR3 in DNA: TGCGCCAGCAGCCGGGGTGATAGCTCCTACAATGAGCAGTTCTTC.

The DNA for the CDR3 is TGCGCCAGCAGTGAGTCCGGGGGCTCCTACGAGCAGTACTTC. Translation: CASSESGGSYEQYF. The rearrangement links TRBV10-2 to TRBJ2-7, with D maybe TRBD2 (6 bases). Trimming cost V 0 bases and J 0 bases, with 6 bases left between them. Per germline, CDR1 WSHSY and CDR2 SAAADI. The CDR3 contains 14 residues.

This clone has a single count. This chain links TRBV6-6 with TRBJ1-4; D call uncertain. This CDR3 spans 15 amino acids. Germline CDR1 and CDR2: MNHNY and SVGAGI (reference sequence). V lost 2 bases and J 4 bases, leaving 11 bases between the germline ends. The CDR3 sequence: CASSYIGMNNEKLFF. Written as DNA, the CDR3 is TGTGCCAGCAGTTACATTGGCATGAATAATGAAAAACTGTTTTTT.

The rearrangement joins TRBV6-6 to TRBJ2-2; 10 bases fit TRBD2. The V gene's germline CDR1 is MNHNY and CDR2 SVGAGI (reference sequence). This CDR3 contains 15 residues. V lost 4 bases to trimming and J lost 6 bases; unmatched junction nucleotides: 5. For the CDR3, the DNA is TGTGCCAGCAGTTCTAGCGGGAGTTTCTCCGGGGAGCTGTTTTTT. This translates into CASSSSGSFSGELFF.

The chain carries TRBV19 and TRBJ2-2, with a possible D match to TRBD1 (6 bases). V lost 4 bases and J lost 2, with 14 bases in between. The CDR3 spans 16 residues. Germline CDR1 and CDR2: LNHDA and SQIVND (reference sequence). The CDR3 reads CASSRYRETNTGELFF. CDR3 sequence (DNA): TGTGCCAGTAGTAGATACAGGGAAACAAACACCGGGGAGCTGTTTTTT.

The V call is TRBV7-7, the J call TRBJ2-5; 7 bases are a match to TRBD2. The ends lost 1 base at V and 3 bases at J; junction bases unmatched: 5. The CDR3 loop spans 15 amino acids. Per the germline V gene, CDR1 is SSHAT and CDR2 is FNYEAQ (reference sequence). The CDR3 DNA sequence: TGTGCCAGCAGCTTAGGGGGCAGCGGGGAAGAGACCCAGTACTTC. It specifies CASSLGGSGEETQYF.

This clone has only one observation. J is TRBJ1-5 and V is TRBV6-1; possibly TRBD1 for D (6 bases). V was shortened by 5 bases and J by 1 base, with 9 bases between the two germline ends. The CDR3 is made up of 14 amino acids. Germline-derived CDR1 and CDR2 are MNHNS and SASEGT. As DNA, the CDR3 is TGTGCCAGCAGTCGACAGGTGAGCAATCAGCCCCAGCATTTT. Protein: CASSRQVSNQPQHF.

The chain uses TRBV2 and TRBJ1-2; D is uncertain. This CDR3 has 16 amino acids. The ends were cut back, 7 bases at V and 4 bases at J, with 22 bases in the middle. Germline values: CDR1 SNHLY, CDR2 FYNNEI. CDR3 sequence: CASTQLRSGPGYGYTF. DNA for the CDR3: TGTGCCAGCACCCAATTGAGGAGTGGTCCGGGCTATGGCTACACCTTC. The full variable domain, in which reference TRBV2 and TRBJ1-2 provide the parts outside the CDR3, is EPEVTQTPSHQVTQMGQEVILRCVPISNHLYFYWYRQILGQKVEFLVSFYNNEISEKSEIFDDQFSVERPDGSNFTLKIRSTKLEDSAMYFCASTQLRSGPGYGYTFGSGTRLTVV.

The V call is TRBV6-5, the J call TRBJ2-5, with 8 nucleotides matching TRBD2. The tail of the sequence fits TRBJ2-7 better, so the J call may be wrong. The CDR3 is 13 amino acids. The germline V gene encodes CDR1 MNHEY and CDR2 SVGAGI. The CDR3 region is CASSKGLAYEQYF. CDR3 nucleotide sequence: TGTGCCAGCAGTAAGGGACTAGCCTACGAGCAGTACTTC.

This chain links TRBV5-6 with TRBJ1-1; 8 bases align to TRBD1. Looked up from germline, CDR1 is SGHDT and CDR2 is YYEEEE. J gave up 4 bases and V 1 base, and 3 bases lay outside the gene matches. CDR3 length: 14 amino acids. This CDR3 is CASSLIDRGTEAFF. For the CDR3, the DNA is TGTGCCAGCAGCTTGATAGACAGGGGCACTGAAGCTTTCTTT.

The rearrangement links TRBV2 to TRBJ2-7; 10 bases are a match to TRBD1. Germline lookup yields CDR1 SNHLY and CDR2 FYNNEI. Trimming took 9 bases from V and 2 from J; bases not matched to a gene: 7. This CDR3 contains 14 residues. CDR3 sequence reads: CASSPGQGTYEQYF. In DNA form, the CDR3 reads TGTGCCAGTTCACCGGGACAGGGGACCTACGAGCAGTACTTC.

This sequence joins TRBV29-1 and TRBJ1-2; 8 bases align to TRBD1. After removal of 4 bases from V and 7 bases from J, the junction contained 14 bases not matched to a gene. The length of the CDR3 is 15 residues. The germline V gene has CDR1 SQVTM and CDR2 ANQGSEA. In DNA form, the CDR3 reads TGCAGCGTTGGAGTCATAGAGCAGGGGGCCCGTGGCTACACCTTC. Translation: CSVGVIEQGARGYTF.

The chain uses TRBV9 and TRBJ1-1, with D possibly TRBD1 on 5 matching bases. Trimming cost V 1 base and J 0 bases, with 16 bases left between them. CDR1 SGDLS and CDR2 YYNGEE come from the germline V gene. The CDR3 contains 17 residues. The CDR3 DNA sequence: TGTGCCAGCAGCGTAACGGCTAGACGGGGGATGAACACTGAAGCTTTCTTT. Residues: CASSVTARRGMNTEAFF.

The rearrangement links TRBV7-2 to TRBJ2-3, with unresolved D. The CDR3 has 17 residues. Germline CDR1 reads SGHTA; CDR2 reads FQGNSA. Trimming removed 1 base at V and 0 bases at J, with 14 bases between. The CDR3 DNA sequence: TGTGCCAGCAGCTTAGAATCCCTGCCAGGAAGCACAGATACGCAGTATTTT. Its translation is CASSLESLPGSTDTQYF.

This clone was recorded a few times. This sequence joins TRBV7-3 and TRBJ2-1; 12 positions agree with TRBD2. Germline-derived CDR1 and CDR2 are SGHTA and FQGTGA. V dropped 7 bases and J dropped 6; count of bases not matched to a gene: 7. This CDR3 spans 15 amino acids. Here the CDR3 reads CASNLAGGPSNEQFF. The DNA of the CDR3 is TGTGCCAGCAACCTAGCGGGAGGGCCTAGCAATGAGCAGTTCTTC.

CDR3 sequence (DNA): TGTGCCAGCAGCCAACGTGTCGGACAGGGCTCCTACGAGCAGTACTTC. This codes for CASSQRVGQGSYEQYF. V is TRBV4-2 and J is TRBJ2-7; 8 bases map to TRBD1. Germline-derived CDR1 and CDR2 are LGHNA and YNFKEQ. The CDR3 consists of 16 residues. The V and J ends lost 2 bases and 0 bases, in that order; junction bases with no gene match: 6.

The chain is built from TRBV9 and TRBJ2-1; 11 bases agree with TRBD1. The V gene end was trimmed by 4 bases and the J gene end by 10 bases; junction bases not matched to a gene: 13. The germline CDR1 and CDR2 sequences are SGDLS and YYNGEE. The CDR3 has 16 amino acids. The CDR3 sequence: CASSQTGTGGLGEQFF. The CDR3 bases are TGTGCCAGCAGCCAAACAGGGACAGGGGGTTTAGGGGAGCAGTTCTTC.

The chain joins TRBV28 to TRBJ1-1, with a weak D call TRBD1 (6 bases). This CDR3 is 13 amino acids long. Looked up from germline, CDR1 is MDHEN and CDR2 is SYDVKM. Trimming shortened V by 5 bases and J by 6 bases, and 13 bases separated the two germline ends. CDR3 sequence: CASSVTGRPEAFF. CDR3 DNA: TGTGCCAGCAGTGTAACAGGGAGACCTGAAGCTTTCTTT.

The chain is built from TRBV29-1 and TRBJ1-2; D gene uncertain. Looked up from germline, CDR1 is SQVTM and CDR2 is ANQGSEA. The CDR3 is 13 residues long. Trimming took off 0 bases at V and 2 bases at J, with 7 bases between the two ends. The CDR3 region is CSVEERRNYGYTF. CDR3 DNA sequence: TGCAGCGTTGAAGAGAGGAGGAACTATGGCTACACCTTC.

Here the CDR3 reads CASSQVLAGRGYTF. The CDR3 nucleotides read TGCGCCAGCAGCCAAGTTTTAGCGGGTCGTGGCTACACCTTC. V is TRBV4-3 and J is TRBJ1-2, with unresolved D. Deletions cut 1 base from V and 7 bases from J, with 13 bases between. This CDR3 contains 14 residues. From germline, CDR1 is LGHNA and CDR2 YSLEER.

V is TRBV5-1 and J is TRBJ2-5, with 10 positions matching TRBD1. Germline V CDR1 and CDR2: SGHRS, YFSETQ. With V trimmed by 0 bases and J by 12 bases, 2 bases remained unmatched. This CDR3 is built from 12 residues. The CDR3 sequence: CASSLGQGAEYF. CDR3 nucleotides: TGCGCCAGCAGCTTGGGACAGGGGGCTGAGTACTTC.

The chain employs TRBV9 and TRBJ2-1; 10 bases fit TRBD2. Per germline, CDR1 SGDLS and CDR2 YYNGEE. The V segment lost 4 bases and the J segment 1 base; nucleotides outside the gene matches: 11. This CDR3 is 18 amino acids long. Here the CDR3 reads CASSKNLVAGGSYNEQFF. In DNA, the CDR3 is TGTGCCAGCAGCAAGAATCTAGTAGCGGGAGGTTCCTACAATGAGCAGTTCTTC.

The chain employs TRBV25-1 and TRBJ1-3, with 11 bases fitting TRBD1. The V gene's germline CDR1 is MGHDK and CDR2 SYGVNS. The CDR3 runs 16 residues. J lost 5 bases, V lost 0 bases, and 3 bases had no gene match. The chain's CDR3 is CASSEYGTGGRNTIYF. The CDR3 DNA reads as TGTGCCAGCAGTGAATACGGGACAGGGGGTAGAAACACCATATATTTT.

This CDR3 reads CASSLGTSGFYEQYF. The CDR3 nucleotides read TGTGCCAGCAGCTTGGGGACTAGCGGTTTCTACGAGCAGTACTTC. The rearrangement uses TRBV5-6 and TRBJ2-5; TRBD2 matches at 10 bases. The J call is in doubt because the DNA end fits TRBJ2-7 better. This CDR3 comprises 15 residues. The germline V gene has CDR1 SGHDT and CDR2 YYEEEE.

V gene TRBV18 combines with J gene TRBJ1-2; possibly TRBD1 for D (5 bases). Germline V gives CDR1 KGHSH, CDR2 LQKENI. The CDR3 is made up of 14 amino acids. Trimming removed 4 bases at V and 2 bases at J, with 11 bases between. The CDR3 sequence is CASSHDPGNYGYTF. The CDR3 nucleotides are TGTGCCAGCTCACATGATCCAGGGAACTATGGCTACACCTTC.

The rearrangement uses TRBV28 and TRBJ2-1; D gene uncertain. The CDR3 extends over 14 amino acids. Germline CDR1 reads MDHEN; CDR2 reads SYDVKM. V was cut by 2 bases and J by 12 bases, with 17 bases left in between. CDR3 residues: CASSLAAGRSWQFF. In DNA form, the CDR3 reads TGTGCCAGCAGTTTAGCGGCTGGAAGATCGTGGCAGTTCTTC.

Only a few counts were recorded for this clone. The chain's CDR3 is CASRSIRAGQGVDEQYF. CDR3 nucleotides: TGTGCCAGCAGAAGTATCCGTGCGGGACAGGGGGTTGACGAGCAGTACTTC. The V and J genes are TRBV11-2 and TRBJ2-7; 11 nucleotides line up with TRBD1. V dropped 6 bases and J dropped 5; count of bases not matched to a gene: 15. CDR1 and CDR2 (germline): SGHAT, FQNNGV. The CDR3 covers 17 residues.

The chain recombines TRBV5-1 with TRBJ2-1; 7 nucleotides agree with TRBD2. CDR3 length: 18 residues. J lost 1 base, V lost 4 bases, and 14 bases had no gene match. In germline, CDR1 is SGHRS, CDR2 YFSETQ. CDR3 residues: CASSPGSLLATSYNEQFF. CDR3 nucleotides: TGCGCCAGCAGCCCGGGATCACTACTAGCGACATCCTACAATGAGCAGTTCTTC.